Presented here are 10 T cell receptor beta chains from one specimen sequenced in a study of T cell responses to AZD1222 COVID-19 vaccine. This table comes from immunoSEQ multiplex PCR, and its TCRdb copy is limited to in-frame clones, with some not included. The repertoire holds over 110,000 clones, with approximately 90% as singletons. The material sequenced was peripheral blood, taken on day 0 of AZD1222 vaccination. All receptors come from an adult in good health.

The J gene is TRBJ2-5, the V gene TRBV27; 8 positions match TRBD1. J gave up 2 bases and V 1 base, and 3 bases lay outside the gene matches. The CDR3 length is 15 residues. Germline CDR1 reads MNHEY; CDR2 reads SMNVEV (reference sequence). In DNA, the CDR3 is TGTGCCAGCAGTTTATATACAGGGGGGCAAGAGACCCAGTACTTC. This codes for CASSLYTGGQETQYF.

V is TRBV9 and J is TRBJ1-1, with 7 bases matching TRBD1. Germline V CDR1 and CDR2: SGDLS, YYNGEE. V dropped 0 bases and J dropped 5; count of bases not matched to a gene: 13. This CDR3 contains 17 residues. CDR3 protein: CASSVDPGGVIETEAFF. Written as DNA, the CDR3 is TGTGCCAGCAGCGTAGATCCAGGGGGGGTAATCGAAACTGAAGCTTTCTTT. The whole variable domain, remainder taken from reference TRBV9 and TRBJ1-1, is DSGVTQTPKHLITATGQRVTLRCSPRSGDLSVYWYQQSLDQGLQFLIQYYNGEERAKGNILERFSAQQFPDLHSELNLSSLELGDSALYFCASSVDPGGVIETEAFFGQGTRLTVV.

The chain joins TRBV7-9 to TRBJ1-2; D is perhaps TRBD1 (5 bases). Trimming removed 2 bases at V and 6 bases at J, with 22 bases between. The CDR3 covers 17 residues. The V gene's germline CDR1 is SEHNR and CDR2 FQNEAQ (reference sequence). In nucleotides, the CDR3 is TGTGCCAGCAGCTTACAAGGCAGGGTTGAGTTCTGGGATGGCTACACCTTC. Amino acid sequence: CASSLQGRVEFWDGYTF.

The chain links TRBV2 to TRBJ1-6; a weak D match, TRBD1 (5 bases). Germline values: CDR1 SNHLY, CDR2 FYNNEI. Trimming removed 6 bases at V and 6 bases at J, with 18 bases between. The CDR3 spans 16 residues. CDR3 nucleotides: TGTGCCAGCAGCCCCCCAGGGACGGGAGGTAATTCACCCCTCCACTTT. As protein: CASSPPGTGGNSPLHF.

CDR3 protein: CASVSFTSYGYTF. CDR3 nucleotides: TGTGCCAGCGTTTCGTTCACGAGCTATGGCTACACCTTC. The chain employs TRBV7-2 and TRBJ1-2; D is undetermined. Germline-derived CDR1 and CDR2 are SGHTA and FQGNSA. This CDR3 is built from 13 residues. The V and J ends lost 8 bases and 4 bases respectively, with 14 bases between them.

This clone was picked up a small number of times. The rearrangement joins TRBV19 to TRBJ2-1; 8 positions match TRBD2. V dropped 7 bases and J dropped 0; count of bases not matched to a gene: 11. The length of the CDR3 is 17 residues. Germline CDR1 and CDR2: LNHDA and SQIVND (reference sequence). Here the CDR3 reads CASIPPGREASYNEQFF. The CDR3, as DNA: TGTGCCAGTATCCCCCCCGGGCGGGAGGCCTCCTACAATGAGCAGTTCTTC.

The chain is built from TRBV19 and TRBJ2-3; D ambiguous. V dropped 5 bases and J dropped 5 bases, with 11 bases sitting between them. The CDR3 spans 13 residues. Germline V gene sequence: CDR1 LNHDA, CDR2 SQIVND (reference sequence). The CDR3 sequence: CASSDRAEDTQYF. For the CDR3, the DNA is TGTGCCAGTAGTGACCGGGCGGAAGATACGCAGTATTTT.

The chain carries TRBV14 and TRBJ1-1; D is unresolved. CDR1 is SGHDN, CDR2 FVKESK, per germline. The CDR3 runs to 13 residues. Trimming shortened V by 3 bases and J by 1 base, and 6 bases separated the two germline ends. CDR3 bases: TGTGCCAGCAGCCAGAAGTGGAACACTGAAGCTTTCTTT. As protein: CASSQKWNTEAFF.

The chain carries TRBV2 and TRBJ2-2; perhaps TRBD2 as D (5 bases). CDR1 is SNHLY and CDR2 is FYNNEI in the germline V gene. This CDR3 comprises 14 residues. V gave up 7 bases and J gave up 2 bases, with 11 bases separating them. The CDR3 protein is CASTQRINTGELFF. The CDR3 coding sequence is TGTGCCAGCACTCAGCGGATTAACACCGGGGAGCTGTTTTTT.

V and J are TRBV27 and TRBJ2-1, with D maybe TRBD1 (5 bases). V dropped 2 bases and J dropped 6 bases, with 8 bases sitting between them. Germline CDR1 and CDR2: MNHEY and SMNVEV (reference sequence). The CDR3 runs to 13 residues. The CDR3 protein is CASSLIQGNEQFF. The DNA for the CDR3 is TGTGCCAGCAGTTTAATTCAGGGCAATGAGCAGTTCTTC.